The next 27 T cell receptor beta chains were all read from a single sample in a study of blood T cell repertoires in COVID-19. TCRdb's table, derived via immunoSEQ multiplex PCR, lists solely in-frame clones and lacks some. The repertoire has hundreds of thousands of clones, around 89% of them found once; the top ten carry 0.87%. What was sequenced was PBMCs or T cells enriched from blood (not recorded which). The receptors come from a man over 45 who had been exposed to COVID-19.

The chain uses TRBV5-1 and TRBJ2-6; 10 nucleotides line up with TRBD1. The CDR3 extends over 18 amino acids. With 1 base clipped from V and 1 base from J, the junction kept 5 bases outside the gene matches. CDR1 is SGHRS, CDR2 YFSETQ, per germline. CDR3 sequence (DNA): TGCGCCAGCAGCTTGTTCAGACAGGGGGCTTCTGGGGCCAACGTCCTGACTTTC. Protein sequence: CASSLFRQGASGANVLTF.

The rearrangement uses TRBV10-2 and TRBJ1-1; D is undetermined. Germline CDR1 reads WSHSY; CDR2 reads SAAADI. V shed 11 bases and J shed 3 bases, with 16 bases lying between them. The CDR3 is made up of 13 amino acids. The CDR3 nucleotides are TGCGCCCTAGCAGCCCCCCGGGACACTGAAGCTTTCTTT. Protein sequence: CALAAPRDTEAFF.

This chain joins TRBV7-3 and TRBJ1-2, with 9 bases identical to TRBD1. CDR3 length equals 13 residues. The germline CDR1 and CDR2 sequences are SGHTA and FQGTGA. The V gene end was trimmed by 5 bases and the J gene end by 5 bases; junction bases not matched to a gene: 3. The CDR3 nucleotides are TGTGCCAGCAGCCCAGACAGGGGGTATGGCTACACCTTC. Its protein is CASSPDRGYGYTF. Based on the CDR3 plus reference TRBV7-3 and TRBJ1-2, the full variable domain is GAGVSQTPSNKVTEKGKYVELRCDPISGHTALYWYRQSLGQGPEFLIYFQGTGAADDSGLPNDRFFAVRPEGSVSTLKIQRTERGDSAVYLCASSPDRGYGYTFGSGTRLTVV.

CDR3 protein: CASSFNGNNEKLFF. The CDR3 DNA reads as TGCGCCAGCAGCTTTAACGGGAATAATGAAAAACTGTTTTTT. This chain connects TRBV5-1 to TRBJ1-4, with D uncertain. V lost 2 bases and J lost 4, with 9 bases in between. The CDR3 loop spans 14 amino acids. Germline assignment: CDR1 SGHRS and CDR2 YFSETQ.

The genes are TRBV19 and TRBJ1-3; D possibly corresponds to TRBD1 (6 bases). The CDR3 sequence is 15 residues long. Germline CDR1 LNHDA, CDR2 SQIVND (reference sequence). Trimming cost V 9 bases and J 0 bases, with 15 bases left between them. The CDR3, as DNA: TGTGCCAGCGGAAGAGGGGGAAGCTCTGGAAACACCATATATTTT. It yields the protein CASGRGGSSGNTIYF. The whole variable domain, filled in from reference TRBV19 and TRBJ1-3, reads DGGITQSPKYLFRKEGQNVTLSCEQNLNHDAMYWYRQDPGQGLRLIYYSQIVNDFQKGDIAEGYSVSREKKESFPLTVTSAQKNPTAFYLCASGRGGSSGNTIYFGEGSWLTVV.

CDR3: CASSPRGLNTEAFF. CDR3 in DNA: TGTGCCAGTAGTCCCAGGGGGTTGAACACTGAAGCTTTCTTT. This chain links TRBV19 with TRBJ1-1; 7 nucleotides line up with TRBD1. The CDR3 sequence is 14 residues long. Trimming at V came to 5 bases and at J to 0 bases, leaving 3 bases not matched to a gene. The germline V gene encodes CDR1 LNHDA and CDR2 SQIVND (reference sequence). Using reference TRBV19 and TRBJ1-1 for the parts outside the CDR3, the full variable domain is DGGITQSPKYLFRKEGQNVTLSCEQNLNHDAMYWYRQDPGQGLRLIYYSQIVNDFQKGDIAEGYSVSREKKESFPLTVTSAQKNPTAFYLCASSPRGLNTEAFFGQGTRLTVV.

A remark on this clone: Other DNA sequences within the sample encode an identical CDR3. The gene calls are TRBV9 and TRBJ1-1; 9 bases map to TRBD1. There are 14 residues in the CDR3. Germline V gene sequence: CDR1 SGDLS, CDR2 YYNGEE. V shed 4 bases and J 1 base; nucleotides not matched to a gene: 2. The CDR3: CASSPTGGNTEAFF. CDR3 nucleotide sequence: TGTGCCAGCAGCCCGACAGGGGGGAACACTGAAGCTTTCTTT.

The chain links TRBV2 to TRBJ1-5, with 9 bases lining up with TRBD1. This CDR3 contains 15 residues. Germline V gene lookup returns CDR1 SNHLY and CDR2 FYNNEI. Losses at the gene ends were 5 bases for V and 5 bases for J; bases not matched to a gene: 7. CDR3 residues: CASSPDRGWDQPQHF. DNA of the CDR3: TGTGCCAGCAGTCCTGACAGGGGGTGGGATCAGCCCCAGCATTTT. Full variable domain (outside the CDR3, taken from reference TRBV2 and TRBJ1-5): EPEVTQTPSHQVTQMGQEVILRCVPISNHLYFYWYRQILGQKVEFLVSFYNNEISEKSEIFDDQFSVERPDGSNFTLKIRSTKLEDSAMYFCASSPDRGWDQPQHFGDGTRLSIL.

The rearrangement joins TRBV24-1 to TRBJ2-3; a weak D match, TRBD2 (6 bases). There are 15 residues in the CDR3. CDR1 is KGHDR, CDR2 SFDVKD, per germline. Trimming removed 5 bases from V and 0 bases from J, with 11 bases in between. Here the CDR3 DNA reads TGTGCCACCAGTGTTGGTAGCGGCAGCACAGATACGCAGTATTTT. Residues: CATSVGSGSTDTQYF.

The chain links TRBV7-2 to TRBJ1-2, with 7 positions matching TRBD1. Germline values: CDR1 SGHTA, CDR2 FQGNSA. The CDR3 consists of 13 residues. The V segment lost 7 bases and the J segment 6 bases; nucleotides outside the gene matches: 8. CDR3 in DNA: TGTGCCAGCACGTCGACAGGGTCTAATGGCTACACCTTC. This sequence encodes CASTSTGSNGYTF.

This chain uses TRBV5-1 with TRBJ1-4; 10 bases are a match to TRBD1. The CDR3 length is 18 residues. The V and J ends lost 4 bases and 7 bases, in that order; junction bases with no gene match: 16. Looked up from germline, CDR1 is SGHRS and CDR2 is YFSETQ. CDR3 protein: CASSRNNRQGAPGEKLFF. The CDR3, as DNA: TGCGCCAGCAGCCGGAATAACAGACAGGGGGCGCCGGGTGAAAAACTGTTTTTT.

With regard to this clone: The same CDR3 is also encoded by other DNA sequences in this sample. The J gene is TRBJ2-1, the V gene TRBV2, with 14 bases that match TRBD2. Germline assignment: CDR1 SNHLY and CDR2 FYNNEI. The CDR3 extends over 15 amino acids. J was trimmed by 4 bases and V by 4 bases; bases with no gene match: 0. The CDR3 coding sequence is TGTGCCAGCAGTGGGACTAGCGGGAGGTACAATGAGCAGTTCTTC. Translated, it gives CASSGTSGRYNEQFF.

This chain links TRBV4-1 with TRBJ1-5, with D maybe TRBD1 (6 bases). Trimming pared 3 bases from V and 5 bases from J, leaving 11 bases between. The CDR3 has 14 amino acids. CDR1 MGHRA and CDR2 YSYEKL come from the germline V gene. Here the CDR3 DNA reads TGCGCCAGCAGCCACTCTCAGGGGCATCAGCCCCAGCATTTT. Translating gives CASSHSQGHQPQHF.

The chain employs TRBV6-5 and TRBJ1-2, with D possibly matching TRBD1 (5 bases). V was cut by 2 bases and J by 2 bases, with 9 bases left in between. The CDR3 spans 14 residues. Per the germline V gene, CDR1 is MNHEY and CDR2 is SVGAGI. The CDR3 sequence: CASSYNRQNYGYTF. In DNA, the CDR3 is TGTGCCAGCAGTTACAATCGACAGAACTATGGCTACACCTTC.

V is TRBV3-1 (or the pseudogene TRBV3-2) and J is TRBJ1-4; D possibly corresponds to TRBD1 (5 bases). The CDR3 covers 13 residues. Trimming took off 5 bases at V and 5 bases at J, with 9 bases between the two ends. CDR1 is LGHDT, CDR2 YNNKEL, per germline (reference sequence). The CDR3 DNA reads TGTGCCAGCAGCGGAGGGGTGAATGAAAAACTGTTTTTT. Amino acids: CASSGGVNEKLFF.

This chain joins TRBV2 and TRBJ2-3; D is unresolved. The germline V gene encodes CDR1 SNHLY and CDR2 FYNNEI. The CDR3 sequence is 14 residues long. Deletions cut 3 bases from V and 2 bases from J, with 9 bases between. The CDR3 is CASSDGGFTDTQYF. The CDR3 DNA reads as TGTGCCAGCAGTGACGGCGGATTCACAGATACGCAGTATTTT.

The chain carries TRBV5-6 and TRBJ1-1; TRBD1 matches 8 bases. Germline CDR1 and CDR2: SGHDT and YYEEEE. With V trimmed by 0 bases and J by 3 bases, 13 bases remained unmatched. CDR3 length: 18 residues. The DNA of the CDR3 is TGTGCCAGCAGCTTGGAAGTGAGGACAGGGCCCCTCGACACTGAAGCTTTCTTT. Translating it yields CASSLEVRTGPLDTEAFF. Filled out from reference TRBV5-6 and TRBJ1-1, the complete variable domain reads DAGVTQSPTHLIKTRGQQVTLRCSPKSGHDTVSWYQQALGQGPQFIFQYYEEEERQRGNFPDRFSGHQFPNYSSELNVNALLLGDSALYLCASSLEVRTGPLDTEAFFGQGTRLTVV.

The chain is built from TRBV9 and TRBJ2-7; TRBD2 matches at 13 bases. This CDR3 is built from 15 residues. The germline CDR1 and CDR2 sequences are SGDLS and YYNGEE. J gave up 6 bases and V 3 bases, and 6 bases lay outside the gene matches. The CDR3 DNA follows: TGTGCCAGCAGCGCGTGGGGGACTAGCGGGACCGAGCAGTACTTC. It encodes CASSAWGTSGTEQYF. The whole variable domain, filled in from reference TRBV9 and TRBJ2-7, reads DSGVTQTPKHLITATGQRVTLRCSPRSGDLSVYWYQQSLDQGLQFLIQYYNGEERAKGNILERFSAQQFPDLHSELNLSSLELGDSALYFCASSAWGTSGTEQYFGPGTRLTVT.

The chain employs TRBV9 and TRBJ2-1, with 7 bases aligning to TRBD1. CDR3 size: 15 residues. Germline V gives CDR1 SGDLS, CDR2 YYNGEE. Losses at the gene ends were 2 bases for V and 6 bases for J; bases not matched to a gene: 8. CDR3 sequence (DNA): TGTGCCAGCAGCGTTGGACAGGCGGCGGGCAATGAGCAGTTCTTC. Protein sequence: CASSVGQAAGNEQFF.

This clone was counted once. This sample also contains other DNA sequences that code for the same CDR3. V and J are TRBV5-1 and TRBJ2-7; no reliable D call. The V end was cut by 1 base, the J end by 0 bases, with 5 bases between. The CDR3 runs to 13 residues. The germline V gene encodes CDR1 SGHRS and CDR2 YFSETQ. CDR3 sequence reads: CASSLPSSYEQYF. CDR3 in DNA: TGCGCCAGCAGCTTGCCGTCCTCCTACGAGCAGTACTTC.

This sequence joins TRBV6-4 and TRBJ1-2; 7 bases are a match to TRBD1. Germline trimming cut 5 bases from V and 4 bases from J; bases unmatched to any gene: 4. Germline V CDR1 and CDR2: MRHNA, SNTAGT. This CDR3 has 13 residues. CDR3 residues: CASSPDRSYGYTF. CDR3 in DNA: TGTGCCAGCAGTCCGGACAGGAGCTATGGCTACACCTTC.

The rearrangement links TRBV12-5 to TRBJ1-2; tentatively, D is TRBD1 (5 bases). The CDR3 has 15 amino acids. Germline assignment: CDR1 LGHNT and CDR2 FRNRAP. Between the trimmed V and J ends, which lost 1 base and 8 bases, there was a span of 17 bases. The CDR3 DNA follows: TGTGCTAGTGGTTTGGCACTCGGGGACTCTGAGGGCTACACCTTC. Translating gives CASGLALGDSEGYTF.

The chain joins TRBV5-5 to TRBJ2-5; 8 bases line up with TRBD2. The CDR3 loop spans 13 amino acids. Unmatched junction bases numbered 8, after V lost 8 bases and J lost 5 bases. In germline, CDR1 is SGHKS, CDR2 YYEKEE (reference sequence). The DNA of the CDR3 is TGTGCCAGTACCGGGGGGGCCGGGGAGACCCAGTACTTC. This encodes CASTGGAGETQYF.

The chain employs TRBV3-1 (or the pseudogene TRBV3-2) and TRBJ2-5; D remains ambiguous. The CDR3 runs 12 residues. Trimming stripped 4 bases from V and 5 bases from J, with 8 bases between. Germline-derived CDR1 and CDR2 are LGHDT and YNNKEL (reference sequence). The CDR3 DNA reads TGTGCCAGCAGCCCTTTAGAGGAGACCCAGTACTTC. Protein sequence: CASSPLEETQYF.

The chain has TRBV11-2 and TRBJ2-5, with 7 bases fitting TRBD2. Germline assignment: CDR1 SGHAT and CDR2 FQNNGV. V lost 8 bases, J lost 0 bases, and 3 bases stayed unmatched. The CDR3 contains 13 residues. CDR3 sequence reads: CASSGGYQETQYF. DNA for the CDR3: TGTGCCAGCTCCGGGGGGTACCAAGAGACCCAGTACTTC.

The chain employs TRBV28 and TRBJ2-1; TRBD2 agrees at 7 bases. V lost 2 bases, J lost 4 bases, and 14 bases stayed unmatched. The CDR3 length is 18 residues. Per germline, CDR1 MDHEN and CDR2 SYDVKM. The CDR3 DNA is TGTGCCAGCAGTTTACCCCCCCGGGAAGCGGGAAAATACAATGAGCAGTTCTTC. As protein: CASSLPPREAGKYNEQFF.

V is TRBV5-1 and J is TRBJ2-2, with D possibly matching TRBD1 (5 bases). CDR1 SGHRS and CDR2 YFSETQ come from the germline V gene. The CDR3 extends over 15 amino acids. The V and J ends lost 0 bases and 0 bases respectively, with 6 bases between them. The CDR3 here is CASSLDRTNTGELFF. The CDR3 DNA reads TGCGCCAGCAGCTTGGACAGGACGAACACCGGGGAGCTGTTTTTT.